The text below deals with one TCR beta chain. The antigen is undetermined. These data are taken from a study of T-cell memory formation after mild COVID-19. Study results and caveats: Researchers could not confirm that second-wave clones peaking on day 37 targeted SARS-CoV-2. Pre-infection memory carried some responding clones, suggesting that cross-reactive memory joined. Clones that contracted from day 15 to 85 had balanced CD4/CD8; later expanders were CD4+ biased.

Amplification by 5'RACE using constant-segment primers produced TCR alpha and TCR beta cDNA libraries that carried sample barcodes and UMIs. MiXCR, run by TCRdb on the 5' RACE reads, gives a single entry per CDR3 protein. The sample gives around 140,000 distinct CDR3 sequences, about a fifth of which show up once; about 2.3% is in the top ten. The sequence was obtained from an adult woman who had mild COVID-19 (a few samples of this study predate the infection). Cell type and time point are not known. Source material: PBMCs or a T cell subset sorted from them (not recorded which).

The CDR3 DNA sequence: TGCGCCAGCAGCAAGGACAGCTCTGGGGCCAACGTCCTGACTTTC. Translated, it gives CASSKDSSGANVLTF. The chain uses TRBV4-3 and TRBJ2-6; D perhaps matches TRBD1 (6 bases). The CDR3 totals 15 residues. CDR1 LGHNA and CDR2 YSLEER come from the germline V gene. Trimming shortened V by 5 bases and J by 0 bases, and 8 bases separated the two germline ends.